This TCR beta chain is from a study of chemoradiotherapy in HPV16-positive cancers. General observations from the study: The functional HPV-specific definition rests on just two HPV16-positive patients. Candidate HPV-specific clones and E7-related TCR motifs grew in tumor during treatment. Better recurrence-free survival went with HPV-responsive T-cell expansion in HPV16-positive patients.

Produced via immunoSEQ multiplex PCR; TCRdb's table is partial and in-frame only. The table shows around 40,000 clones, with around 82% occurring only once. The V and J ends lost 2 bases and 9 bases, in that order; junction bases with no gene match: 10. Germline values: CDR1 SGHTA, CDR2 FQGNSA. The CDR3 contains 16 residues. As for this clone: Its specificity is not known.

Samples were taken several times over chemoradiotherapy. The TCR was taken from a human donor with HPV-associated anogenital cancer. The rearrangement links TRBV7-2 to TRBJ2-1, with 10 bases matching TRBD2. Sequenced material: blood, taken from a patient who underwent chemoradiotherapy. CDR3 loop: CASSLMIVAGGVEQFF. For the CDR3, the DNA is TGTGCCAGCAGCTTAATGATAGTAGCGGGGGGCGTTGAGCAGTTCTTC.